This entry is about one T cell receptor beta chain. This specimen belongs to a study of blood T cell repertoires in COVID-19. Study in general: Samples taken during acute and convalescent COVID-19 were collected in the United States, Italy and Spain. T cells, B-cell-depleted T cells, or PBMCs supplied cDNA or gDNA.

V trimming: 4 bases; J trimming: 4 bases; junction bases outside the gene matches: 20. Germline-derived CDR1 and CDR2 are SGHNT and YYREEE (reference sequence). CDR3 length equals 19 residues. Original analysis: Reference gene primers were amplified, and this amplification served to estimate nucleated cell counts. Sequencing was performed with immunoSEQ multiplex PCR; in TCRdb, only in-frame clones are kept and a portion is missing. Clone size and V and J calls were adopted from that table, with D and trimming inferred from the DNA. This table holds tens of thousands of clones, approximately 83% found once.

This receptor was taken from a woman older than 75 with active or convalescent COVID-19. Sequenced sample: peripheral blood. This chain uses TRBV5-4 with TRBJ2-1; 7 nucleotides align to TRBD1. CDR3 in DNA: TGTGCCAGCAGCCCGGACAGGTCGAGGGTAGGACTTTTATACAATGAGCAGTTCTTC. Its protein is CASSPDRSRVGLLYNEQFF.